This TCR beta chain is from a study of OX40 agonist ivuxolimab in advanced cancers. Notes on the research overall: Ivuxolimab was an agonistic, fully human IgG2 monoclonal antibody directed against OX40 (CD134), a costimulatory receptor. The dose-escalation cohort was almost 85% male with a mean age of about 58 years, ranging from roughly 23 to 79. Partial responses occurred in three dose-escalation patients, of whom one had hepatocellular carcinoma and two had cutaneous melanoma. Intravenous ivuxolimab was administered to patients every 2 weeks at six dose levels: 0.01, 0.1, 0.3, 1.5, 3 and 10 mg/kg. Peripheral TCRbeta sequencing was intended to test whether TCR sequence diversity was altered and clonal T-cell expansion was caused by ivuxolimab. The paper reports the monotherapy dose-escalation portion (N = 52 patients) of the phase I ivuxolimab trial. Patients were allowed to have had prior anti-PD-1, anti-PD-L1 or anti-CTLA-4 therapy, and 40% of the dose-escalation patients had been treated with checkpoint inhibitors. Of the roughly 53 patients in dose escalation, around 19 had hepatocellular carcinoma, approximately 15 had melanoma, 9 had renal cell carcinoma and 9 had head and neck cancer. The research as a whole found: Which antigens the clonally expanded peripheral T cells were specific for was not determined. In the 0.1-3.0 mg/kg groups, partial responders were among the patients with the lowest normalized peripheral clonal expansion, particularly in CD8+ T cells. After ivuxolimab, more expanded clones were found on average in CD8+ T cells than in CD4+ T cells. At doses from 0.1 to 3.0 mg/kg, clonal expansion was seen in both CD4+ and CD8+ blood T cells between baseline and week 6. Low levels of normalized T-cell clonal expansion were also seen in some nonresponding patients.

For sequencing of the TCRbeta CDR3 region, genomic DNA was extracted from the sorted cells. The immunoSEQ Assay was used to sequence the TCRbeta CDR3 regions. The clones in this table, taken by TCRdb from immuneACCESS, are in-frame only. Not every clone is retained; where verified, under half of the shortfall comes from an unresolved V gene, and the cause of the rest is unknown. Here the sample has approximately 70,000 clones; approximately 91% occur a single time. Together, the top ten hold over 0.25% of the sample. V and J lose 11 bases and 0 bases, and a span of 14 bases separates them. Including the terminal cysteine and phenylalanine, the CDR3 comprises 14 residues. The kept DNA is CDR3 alone, 42 bases in frame from the first base. Per the germline V gene, MDHEN is the CDR1 and SYDVKM is the CDR2. Patients with a history of autoimmune disease or receiving systemic immunosuppression were excluded from the trial. Peripheral blood for TCR sequencing was collected from all dose cohorts at baseline, on cycle 4 day 1, and on cycle 7 day 1. The samples were drawn from a first-in-human, open-label, multicenter phase I dose-escalation trial of ivuxolimab. Adults with locally advanced or metastatic melanoma, renal cell carcinoma, hepatocellular carcinoma or head and neck squamous cell carcinoma were enrolled in the trial. CD4+ and CD8+ T cells were sorted separately from peripheral blood before TCR sequencing.

This clone was counted once. Its antigen is still unknown. No much larger clone exists at a distance of one base, and base qualities are not known. The sequence joins TRBV28 to TRBJ1-3; the best D guess is TRBD1, with 5 bases matching. The origin of this receptor is an adult with an advanced solid tumor such as melanoma, head and neck, liver or kidney cancer. The sample here was CD4+ or CD8+ T cells sorted from blood, taken in a trial of the OX40 agonist ivuxolimab. The sequenced DNA: TGTGCCGTGGGGCAGGATCCCTCTGGAAACACCATATATTTT. Its translation is CAVGQDPSGNTIYF.